A selection of T cell receptor beta chains follows, all from one sample in a study of blood T cell repertoires in COVID-19. This table comes from immunoSEQ multiplex PCR, and its TCRdb copy is limited to in-frame clones, with some not included. The table lists 100,000 to 130,000 clones, about 89% of them singletons. The sample taken for sequencing was peripheral blood. These receptors were taken from a woman in her twenties or thirties with acute or convalescent COVID-19. The CDR3 runs from the conserved cysteine through the conserved F or W. A D gene is named only where the DNA matches it firmly. The listing skips clone size in some rows; elsewhere it reads once, few, many or a size class.

j_call d_call v_call clone_size cdr3_nt cdr3_aa
TRBJ2-6 . TRBV3-1/TRBV3-2 . TGTGCCAGCAGCCCCACCCACAGCTCTGGGGCCAACGTCCTGACTTTC CASSPTHSSGANVLTF
TRBJ2-3 . TRBV9 . TGTGCCAGCAGCGTAGACAGCACTAGCACAGATACGCAGTATTTT CASSVDSTSTDTQYF
TRBJ2-1 TRBD2 TRBV3-1/TRBV3-2 . TGTGCCAGCATGACTAGCGGGGCCTACAATGAGCAGTTCTTC CASMTSGAYNEQFF
TRBJ2-7 TRBD1 TRBV4-3 . TGCGCCAGCAGCCAAACTACCGGGACAGAGTTCCAGCAGTACTTC CASSQTTGTEFQQYF
TRBJ1-3 . TRBV25-1 . TGTGCCAGCAGTGAATATCTATCATTATCTGGAAACACCATATATTTT CASSEYLSLSGNTIYF
TRBJ1-1 . TRBV29-1 once TGCAGCGTTCACAGAGATAAGAACACTGAAGCTTTCTTT CSVHRDKNTEAFF
TRBJ1-2 TRBD1 TRBV19 . TGTGCCAGTAGTACGAGGACAGGAGCTAACTATGGCTACACCTTC CASSTRTGANYGYTF
TRBJ2-1 TRBD2 TRBV19 . TGTGCCAGTAGTATTAGTTCGGCGGGGGTGGGTGAGCAGTTCTTC CASSISSAGVGEQFF
TRBJ1-2 TRBD1 TRBV6-2/TRBV6-3 . TGTGCCAGCAGCCGAAATCCGGGACAGAGATATGGCTACACCTTC CASSRNPGQRYGYTF
TRBJ1-1 TRBD1 TRBV20-1 . TGCAGTGCTAGTCAGGGGGTGAACACTGAAGCTTTCTTT CSASQGVNTEAFF
TRBJ2-5 TRBD2 TRBV28 . TGTGCCAGCAGTTACCGATCGGGACTAGCGGGAGTAGGGGAGACCCAGTACTTC CASSYRSGLAGVGETQYF
TRBJ2-3 . TRBV24-1 . TGTGCCACCAGGCACAGGTCGGGTGCAGATACGCAGTATTTT CATRHRSGADTQYF
TRBJ1-1 . TRBV6-6 few TGTGCCAGCAGTTACTTAACTGAAGCTTTCTTT CASSYLTEAFF
TRBJ1-1 . TRBV7-6 once TGTGCCAGCAGCTCCTCATACCGAATGGCCACTGAAGCTTTCTTT CASSSSYRMATEAFF
TRBJ2-5 TRBD2 TRBV7-6 once TGTGCCAGCACCGTTAGCTCCCGAGCGGGGGGGGGACAAGAGACCCAGTACTTC CASTVSSRAGGGQETQYF
TRBJ1-4 . TRBV5-1 . TGCGCCAGCAGCCCAATCGGGACAACTAATGAAAAACTGTTTTTT CASSPIGTTNEKLFF
TRBJ1-5 . TRBV28 . TGTGCCAGCAGTTTAAAGAGGCAGCCCCAGCATTTT CASSLKRQPQHF